A single sample is the source of the 5 T cell receptor beta chains below, sequenced in a study of blood T cell repertoires in COVID-19. The table came from immunoSEQ multiplex PCR; TCRdb's copy has only in-frame clones and leaves some out. The data show around 130,000 clones, about 85% seen once. Sequencing used peripheral blood. The source of these receptors is a man in his forties with active or convalescent COVID-19.

CDR3 in amino acids: CASSLGGVGQRTEAFF. In nucleotides, the CDR3 is TGTGCCAGCAGTTTAGGAGGAGTGGGACAGCGCACTGAAGCTTTCTTT. This chain uses TRBV28 with TRBJ1-1; the match to TRBD1 covers 7 bases. CDR3 size: 16 residues. J gave up 4 bases and V 2 bases, and 10 bases lay outside the gene matches. Germline V lookup: CDR1 MDHEN, CDR2 SYDVKM.

In nucleotides, the CDR3 is TGTGCCAGCAGCTCCGGGACTAGAGACAATGAGCAGTTCTTC. Protein sequence: CASSSGTRDNEQFF. The V call is TRBV11-1, the J call TRBJ2-1; 8 nucleotides agree with TRBD2. V shed 4 bases and J 5 bases; nucleotides not matched to a gene: 4. CDR1 and CDR2 from the germline V gene are SGHAT and FQDESV (reference sequence). This CDR3 is built from 14 residues.

This sequence joins TRBV19 and TRBJ1-1; D is unclear. The length of the CDR3 is 14 residues. V lost 1 base to trimming and J lost 1 base, with 7 bases between them. CDR1 is LNHDA, CDR2 SQIVND, per germline (reference sequence). DNA for the CDR3: TGTGCCAGTAGTATAGCCGTGGCGAACACTGAAGCTTTCTTT. Translated: CASSIAVANTEAFF.

The chain recombines TRBV7-2 with TRBJ2-5, with a weak D call TRBD2 (6 bases). This CDR3 has 13 residues. The germline V gene has CDR1 SGHTA and CDR2 FQGNSA. V was pared by 1 base and J by 4 bases, with 7 bases between. CDR3 sequence: CASSLEGGETQYF. The CDR3 bases are TGTGCCAGCAGCTTAGAGGGAGGAGAGACCCAGTACTTC.

The J gene is TRBJ2-2, the V gene TRBV30; 8 nucleotides agree with TRBD2. Trimming took 0 bases from V and 6 from J; bases not matched to a gene: 9. The V gene's germline CDR1 is GTSNPN and CDR2 SVGIG (reference sequence). CDR3 length: 16 residues. CDR3 protein: CAWSVRSGGGAGELFF. The CDR3 DNA follows: TGTGCCTGGAGTGTAAGAAGCGGGGGTGGGGCCGGGGAGCTGTTTTTT.